The T cell receptor (beta chain) described here comes from a study of cytomegalovirus exposure and HLA in healthy donors. The assay was immunoSEQ multiplex PCR, and TCRdb's table has in-frame clones only and misses some. The data show 110,000 or so clones, about 88% seen once. Sequencing used PBMCs. This receptor was obtained from a woman aged 18-29 years in good health and CMV-seropositive.

Here the CDR3 DNA reads TGTGCCAGCAGTGACTGGGGACTACCCTTTAATGAGCAGTTCTTC. It yields the protein CASSDWGLPFNEQFF. The chain recombines TRBV6-1 with TRBJ2-1, with TRBD2 identical over 7 bases. The CDR3 length is 15 residues. CDR1 is MNHNS, CDR2 SASEGT, per germline. Trimming removed 3 bases from V and 7 bases from J; junction bases left unmatched: 9.